This T cell receptor (beta chain) came from a study of naive and memory T cell subsets. Per germline, CDR1 MNHNS and CDR2 SASEGT. V was trimmed by 6 bases and J by 0 bases, leaving 12 bases between them. The length of the CDR3 is 15 residues. Findings and limits, study-wide: Over 90% of naive TCR sequences appeared only once, unlike memory subsets.

EMRA cells were CD45RA+CD27-, and effector memory cells CD45RA-CD27-. The table lists this clonotype with many counts. Its antigen remains unknown. The beta constant-region primer was an equimolar mix of two oligonucleotides covering TRBC1 and TRBC2. TCRdb redid the calling of the UMI-ligation and nested PCR reads with MiXCR, one entry per CDR3 protein. The sample shows 25,000 to 30,000 distinct CDR3 sequences, approximately 12% of them seen only once. V and J are TRBV6-1 and TRBJ2-1; the D is unclear. Specimen: effector memory CD4+ T cells from blood. Subset in this sample: effector memory, CD45RA- CD27-. The receptor comes from a human donor in good health. The CDR3 protein is CASSLSRPSYNEQFF. Written as DNA, the CDR3 is TGTGCCAGCAGCCTTAGCAGGCCCTCCTACAATGAGCAGTTCTTC.